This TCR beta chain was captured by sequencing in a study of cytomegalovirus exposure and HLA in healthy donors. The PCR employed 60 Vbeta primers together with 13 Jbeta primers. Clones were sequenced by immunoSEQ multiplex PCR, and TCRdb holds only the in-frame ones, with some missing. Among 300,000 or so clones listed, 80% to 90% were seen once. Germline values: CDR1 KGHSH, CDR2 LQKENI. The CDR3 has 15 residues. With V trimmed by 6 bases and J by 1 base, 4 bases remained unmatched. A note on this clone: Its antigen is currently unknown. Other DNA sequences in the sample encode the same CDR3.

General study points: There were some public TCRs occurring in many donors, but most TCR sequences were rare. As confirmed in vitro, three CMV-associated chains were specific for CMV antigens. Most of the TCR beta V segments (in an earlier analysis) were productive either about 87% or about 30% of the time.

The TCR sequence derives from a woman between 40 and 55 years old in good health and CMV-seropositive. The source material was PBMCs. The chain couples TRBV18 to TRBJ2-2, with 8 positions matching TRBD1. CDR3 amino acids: CASSPGQVNTGELFF. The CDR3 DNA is TGTGCCAGCTCGCCGGGACAGGTGAACACCGGGGAGCTGTTTTTT.